This T cell receptor beta chain is drawn from a study of technical replicates of blood from several donors. Profiling relied on immunoSEQ multiplex PCR, and the TCRdb table lists in-frame clones only, not all of them. This table has approximately 75,000 clones, around 97% appearing once. V was clipped by 5 bases and J by 4 bases; unmatched bases: 8. Germline V lookup: CDR1 SSHAT, CDR2 FNYEAQ (reference sequence). The CDR3 totals 15 residues. Sequencing input: T cells isolated from PBMCs. The chain joins TRBV7-7 to TRBJ2-3; 8 bases align to TRBD1. The source is a human donor in good health. Written as DNA, the CDR3 is TGTGCCAGCAGCACCTCGACAGGGGTGGCAGATACGCAGTATTTT. Translated: CASSTSTGVADTQYF.